These 24 T cell receptor beta chains were all obtained from the same sample, sequenced in a study of patients and donors after allogeneic stem cell transplantation. TCRdb reprocessed the RT-PCR reads via MiXCR and lists one record per CDR3 protein. The sample comprises 110,000 or so distinct CDR3 sequences, over 30% of which are singletons, and around 30% rests with the top ten. Sequences were obtained from blood, either unsorted or a sorted T cell fraction (not recorded which). All receptors come from a human donor who was either an allogeneic HSCT recipient or a stem cell or donor lymphocyte infusion donor (not recorded which). It is not recorded whose cells these are; they may come from a transplant donor.

The chain joins TRBV3-1 to TRBJ2-7; weak D call: TRBD1 (6 bases). The CDR3 is made up of 15 amino acids. Germline loops: CDR1 LGHDT, CDR2 YNNKEL (reference sequence). The V end lost 2 bases, the J end lost 4 bases, and 15 bases lay between the germline ends. The CDR3 is CASSQRPLQGYEQYF. CDR3 sequence (DNA): TGTGCCAGCAGCCAACGACCTCTACAGGGTTACGAGCAGTACTTC.

This rearrangement joins TRBV28 to TRBJ2-1; D gene ambiguous. Trimming removed 7 bases at V and 7 bases at J, with 14 bases between. The CDR3 consists of 13 residues. The germline V gene has CDR1 MDHEN and CDR2 SYDVKM. The CDR3 reads CASTNPVPNEQFF. The CDR3 coding sequence is TGTGCCAGCACCAACCCAGTCCCTAATGAGCAGTTCTTC.

This chain joins TRBV9 and TRBJ2-3; the D gene is possibly TRBD2 (6 bases). Germline-derived CDR1 and CDR2 are SGDLS and YYNGEE. V was shortened by 4 bases and J by 1 base, with 19 bases between the two germline ends. This CDR3 is 17 amino acids long. CDR3 sequence: CASSLSPWAGRTDTQYF. The CDR3, as DNA: TGTGCCAGCAGCTTATCCCCTTGGGCGGGACGCACAGATACGCAGTATTTT.

The chain uses TRBV3-1 and TRBJ1-1; possible D gene TRBD1, 5 bases. V lost 0 bases, J lost 7 bases, and 12 bases lay in between. This CDR3 has 14 amino acids. The V gene's germline CDR1 is LGHDT and CDR2 YNNKEL (reference sequence). CDR3 sequence reads: CASSQDWGRGEAFF. DNA for the CDR3: TGTGCCAGCAGCCAAGACTGGGGACGGGGTGAAGCTTTCTTT.

The table lists this clonotype with a count of one. V is TRBV20-1 and J is TRBJ2-5, with D possibly being TRBD1 (6 bases). Germline values: CDR1 DFQATT, CDR2 SNEGSKA (reference sequence). With 2 bases removed from V and 7 bases from J, the gap between germline ends came to 14 bases. CDR3 length: 13 amino acids. DNA for the CDR3: TGCAGTGCTAGACAGGGGCCTCTAGGGACCCAGTACTTC. Translation gives CSARQGPLGTQYF.

The rearrangement joins TRBV20-1 to TRBJ2-7; D ambiguous. V lost 3 bases and J 0 bases, leaving 9 bases between the germline ends. The V gene's germline CDR1 is DFQATT and CDR2 SNEGSKA (reference sequence). The CDR3 has 13 residues. The CDR3 DNA reads as TGCAGTGCTAGTGCGGCGGACTCCTACGAGCAGTACTTC. It codes for CSASAADSYEQYF.

This sequence joins TRBV29-1 and TRBJ2-7; D gene ambiguous. Germline assignment: CDR1 SQVTM and CDR2 ANQGSEA. Trimming cost V 3 bases and J 2 bases, with 8 bases left between them. CDR3 length: 12 amino acids. The CDR3 spells CSVETHPYEQYF. CDR3 in DNA: TGCAGCGTTGAGACCCACCCCTACGAGCAGTACTTC.

The rearrangement uses TRBV25-1 and TRBJ2-3, with 10 bases identical to TRBD1. Trimming at V came to 0 bases and at J to 5 bases, leaving 5 bases not matched to a gene. CDR1 and CDR2 (germline): MGHDK, SYGVNS. The CDR3 is made up of 16 amino acids. CDR3 bases: TGTGCCAGCAGTGAATACTTGGACAGGGGGATAGATACGCAGTATTTT. It encodes CASSEYLDRGIDTQYF.

The V and J genes are TRBV12-3 or TRBV12-4 and TRBJ1-1; tentatively, D is TRBD1 (6 bases). The CDR3 has 14 amino acids. V lost 3 bases and J 2 bases, leaving 10 bases between the germline ends. The CDR3 coding sequence is TGTGCCAGCAGTTTGCGGACAGACAACACTGAAGCTTTCTTT. Its protein product is CASSLRTDNTEAFF.

This clonotype was counted a few times. This chain links TRBV29-1 with TRBJ1-2; D is possibly TRBD1 (6 bases). The CDR3 contains 11 residues. V was cut by 4 bases and J by 7 bases, with 10 bases left in between. CDR1 and CDR2 from the germline V gene are SQVTM and ANQGSEA. The CDR3 bases are TGCAGCGTTGGCGGGGGCGTTGGCTACACCTTC. Encoded protein: CSVGGGVGYTF.

This chain links TRBV18 with TRBJ2-1; perhaps TRBD2 as D (6 bases). The CDR3 is made up of 16 amino acids. CDR1 is KGHSH and CDR2 is LQKENI in the germline V gene. V lost 6 bases and J 3 bases, leaving 18 bases between the germline ends. In nucleotides, the CDR3 is TGTGCCAGCTCTACAGACTTGGGCGGGGTCTACAATGAGCAGTTCTTC. Translation gives CASSTDLGGVYNEQFF.

The gene calls are TRBV29-1 and TRBJ2-3; unclear D gene. Germline V gene lookup returns CDR1 SQVTM and CDR2 ANQGSEA. Trimming took 3 bases from V and 0 from J, leaving 7 bases between them. The CDR3 contains 13 residues. The CDR3 DNA reads as TGCAGCGTTGAGTTAGCCAGCACAGATACGCAGTATTTT. Protein sequence: CSVELASTDTQYF.

This sequence joins TRBV28 and TRBJ2-2; TRBD2 aligns across 10 bases. Trimming took 2 bases from V and 4 from J; bases not matched to a gene: 1. CDR1 and CDR2 from the germline V gene are MDHEN and SYDVKM. The CDR3 is 15 amino acids. CDR3: CASSLRTSGTGELFF. CDR3 in DNA: TGTGCCAGCAGTTTAAGGACTAGCGGCACCGGGGAGCTGTTTTTT. Combining the CDR3 with reference TRBV28 and TRBJ2-2 gives the whole variable domain DVKVTQSSRYLVKRTGEKVFLECVQDMDHENMFWYRQDPGLGLRLIYFSYDVKMKEKGDIPEGYSVSREKKERFSLILESASTNQTSMYLCASSLRTSGTGELFFGEGSRLTVL.

The CDR3: CSASDTGENTEAFF. DNA of the CDR3: TGCAGTGCTAGCGACACAGGGGAGAACACTGAAGCTTTCTTT. This chain links TRBV20-1 with TRBJ1-1, with 7 nucleotides matching TRBD1. The J segment lost 1 base and the V segment lost 3 bases, leaving 5 bases of the junction unmatched. CDR1 is DFQATT, CDR2 SNEGSKA, per germline (reference sequence). The CDR3 runs 14 residues.

This clonotype has a handful of counts. The chain joins TRBV20-1 to TRBJ2-3; 9 nucleotides line up with TRBD2. Looked up from germline, CDR1 is DFQATT and CDR2 is SNEGSKA (reference sequence). The CDR3 consists of 14 residues. With V trimmed by 6 bases and J by 2 bases, 6 bases remained unmatched. CDR3 sequence: CSATLAGLTDTQYF. CDR3 sequence (DNA): TGCAGTGCCACACTAGCGGGTCTCACAGATACGCAGTATTTT.

This clonotype appeared a few times. The chain recombines TRBV18 with TRBJ2-3; D may be TRBD1 (6 bases). From germline, CDR1 is KGHSH and CDR2 LQKENI. The CDR3 runs to 13 residues. V shed 3 bases and J shed 6 bases, with 10 bases lying between them. The DNA of the CDR3 is TGTGCCAGCTCACCTACAGGGTCCGATACGCAGTATTTT. Translation gives CASSPTGSDTQYF.

The chain's CDR3 is CASSSRPGKSSYNEQFF. The CDR3 nucleotides read TGTGCCAGCAGCTCTAGACCGGGTAAAAGCTCCTACAATGAGCAGTTCTTC. This chain uses TRBV11-2 with TRBJ2-1, with no clear D. V lost 4 bases to trimming and J lost 0 bases, with 16 bases between them. The CDR3 is made up of 17 amino acids. CDR1 and CDR2 from the germline V gene are SGHAT and FQNNGV.

Only a few counts were recorded for this clonotype. The chain has TRBV5-5 and TRBJ1-5; 10 bases match TRBD1. J gave up 5 bases and V 4 bases, and 12 bases lay outside the gene matches. This CDR3 region has 17 residues. Looked up from germline, CDR1 is SGHKS and CDR2 is YYEKEE (reference sequence). The CDR3 loop is CASSLDVLDRGDQPQHF. In DNA, the CDR3 is TGTGCCAGCAGCCTGGACGTTTTGGACAGGGGGGATCAGCCCCAGCATTTT.

There are a few counts of this clonotype. CDR3 protein: CASSQDVTRGVNTEAFF. The CDR3 DNA sequence: TGTGCCAGCAGCCAAGATGTCACCCGGGGAGTGAACACTGAAGCTTTCTTT. The chain carries TRBV4-2 and TRBJ1-1; D remains ambiguous. Trimming removed 0 bases from V and 0 bases from J, with 14 bases in between. CDR3 length equals 17 residues. CDR1 and CDR2 (germline): LGHNA, YNFKEQ.

This clonotype was observed a single time. The V and J genes are TRBV5-1 and TRBJ2-7; 7 nucleotides agree with TRBD1. Germline loops: CDR1 SGHRS, CDR2 YFSETQ. The ends lost 5 bases at V and 0 bases at J; junction bases unmatched: 11. This CDR3 comprises 16 residues. The CDR3 reads CASRPGSGTVSYEQYF. The CDR3 DNA reads as TGCGCCAGCAGGCCAGGTTCGGGGACAGTCTCCTACGAGCAGTACTTC.

CDR3 sequence reads: CASTPGANQPQHF. The CDR3 nucleotides are TGTGCCAGCACCCCCGGGGCGAATCAGCCCCAGCATTTT. V usage is TRBV6-5 and J usage is TRBJ1-5, with D possibly being TRBD1 (5 bases). Between the trimmed V and J ends, which lost 7 bases and 4 bases, there was a span of 11 bases. The CDR3 is 13 residues long. CDR1 is MNHEY and CDR2 is SVGAGI in the germline V gene.

In this sample, this clonotype turned up many times. The chain recombines TRBV27 with TRBJ1-2; weak D call: TRBD1 (6 bases). This CDR3 has 13 amino acids. V lost 2 bases and J lost 7, with 11 bases in between. Germline values: CDR1 MNHEY, CDR2 SMNVEV (reference sequence). Here the CDR3 DNA reads TGTGCCAGCAGTTTAAGGGGGGCGTTTGGCTACACCTTC. Translating gives CASSLRGAFGYTF.

The chain combines TRBV27 with TRBJ2-3, with TRBD2 matching over 8 bases. Germline CDR1 is MNHEY and CDR2 is SMNVEV (reference sequence). The CDR3 runs to 16 residues. Germline trimming cut 10 bases from V and 5 bases from J; bases unmatched to any gene: 17. CDR3 DNA: TGTGCCACTCCCCGACCGGGACTAGGGGCGGGAGATACGCAGTATTTT. It yields the protein CATPRPGLGAGDTQYF.

The V and J genes are TRBV5-1 and TRBJ2-1, with a possible D match to TRBD1 (6 bases). CDR3 length equals 13 residues. Trimming stripped 2 bases from V and 7 bases from J, with 10 bases between. Germline CDR1 and CDR2: SGHRS and YFSETQ. The CDR3 region has the DNA TGCGCCAGCAGCTTAGTTACAGGGAATGAGCAGTTCTTC. Its translation: CASSLVTGNEQFF.